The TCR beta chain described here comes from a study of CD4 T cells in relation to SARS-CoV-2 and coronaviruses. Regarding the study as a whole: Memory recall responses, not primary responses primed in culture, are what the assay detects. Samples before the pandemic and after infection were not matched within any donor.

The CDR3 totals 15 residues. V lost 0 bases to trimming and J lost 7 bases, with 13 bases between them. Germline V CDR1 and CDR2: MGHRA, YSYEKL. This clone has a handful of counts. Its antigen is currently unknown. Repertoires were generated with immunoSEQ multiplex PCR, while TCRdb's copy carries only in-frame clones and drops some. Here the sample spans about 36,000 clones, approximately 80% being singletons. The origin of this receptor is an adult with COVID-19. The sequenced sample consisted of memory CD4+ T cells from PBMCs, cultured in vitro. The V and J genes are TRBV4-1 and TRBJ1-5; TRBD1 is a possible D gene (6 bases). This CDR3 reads CASSQEGGMAQPQHF. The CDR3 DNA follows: TGCGCCAGCAGCCAAGAAGGGGGTATGGCGCAGCCCCAGCATTTT.